This T cell receptor beta chain comes out of a study of T cells after yellow fever vaccination. This CDR3 has 13 residues. The germline V gene encodes CDR1 WNHNN and CDR2 SYGVQD (reference sequence). V dropped 2 bases and J dropped 6 bases, with 11 bases sitting between them. The TCR cDNA carried a universal primer site and UMIs from 5'RACE template switching. MiXCR, run by TCRdb on the 5' RACE reads, gives a single entry per CDR3 protein. The sample carries some 69,000 distinct CDR3 sequences, 5.9% recorded once. Study outcomes and limitations: The bulk population could contribute abundant contaminating clonotypes to FACS-sorted repertoires. Subsequent to the booster, the majority of primary-vaccination clones reappeared (96% CD4, around 85% CD8). Across the CD4 and CD8 compartments, a small share of clonotypes was present in both.

This clonotype has at least ten counts. What it binds is unknown. This receptor was obtained from a man younger than 35 who received the YFV17D yellow fever vaccine. This material consisted of CD4+ T cells sorted from PBMCs, taken about 2 weeks after the first yellow fever vaccination. The J gene is TRBJ2-7, the V gene TRBV10-1; D is unclear. In nucleotides, the CDR3 is TGCGCCAGCAGTGAGGGGGTTCTCGGCGAGCAGTACTTC. Translating gives CASSEGVLGEQYF.